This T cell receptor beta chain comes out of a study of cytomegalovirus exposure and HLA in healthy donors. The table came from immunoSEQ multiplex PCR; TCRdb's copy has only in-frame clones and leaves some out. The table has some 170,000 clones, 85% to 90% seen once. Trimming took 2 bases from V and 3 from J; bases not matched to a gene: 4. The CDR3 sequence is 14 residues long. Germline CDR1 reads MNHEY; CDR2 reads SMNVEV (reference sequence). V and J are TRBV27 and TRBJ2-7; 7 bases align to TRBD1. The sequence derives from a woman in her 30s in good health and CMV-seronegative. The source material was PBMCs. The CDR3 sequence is CASSLVTGLYEQYF. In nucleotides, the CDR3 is TGTGCCAGCAGTTTAGTGACAGGGCTCTACGAGCAGTACTTC.